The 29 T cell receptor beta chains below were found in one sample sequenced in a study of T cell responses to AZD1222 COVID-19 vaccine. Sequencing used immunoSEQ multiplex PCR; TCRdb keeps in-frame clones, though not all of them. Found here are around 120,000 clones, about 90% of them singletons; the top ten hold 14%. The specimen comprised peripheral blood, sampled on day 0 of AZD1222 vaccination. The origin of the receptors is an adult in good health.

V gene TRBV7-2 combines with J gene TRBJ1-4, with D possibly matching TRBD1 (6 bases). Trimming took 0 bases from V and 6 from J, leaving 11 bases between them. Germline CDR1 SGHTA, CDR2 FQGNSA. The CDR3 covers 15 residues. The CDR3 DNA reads TGTGCCAGCAGCTTAGCGGCCACAGGGTATGAAAAACTGTTTTTT. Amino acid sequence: CASSLAATGYEKLFF.

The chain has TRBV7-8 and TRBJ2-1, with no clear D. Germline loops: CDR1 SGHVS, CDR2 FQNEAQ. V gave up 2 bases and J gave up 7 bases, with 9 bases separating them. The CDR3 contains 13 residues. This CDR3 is CASSLWELNEQFF. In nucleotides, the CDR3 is TGTGCCAGCAGCTTATGGGAACTTAATGAGCAGTTCTTC.

The CDR3 DNA follows: TGCGCCAGCAGCGCTAGGACAGGGGAGACAGATACGCAGTATTTT. Translation gives CASSARTGETDTQYF. The chain recombines TRBV5-1 with TRBJ2-3, with 9 bases lining up with TRBD1. Germline-derived CDR1 and CDR2 are SGHRS and YFSETQ. Germline trimming cut 4 bases from V and 3 bases from J; bases unmatched to any gene: 6. The CDR3 consists of 15 residues.

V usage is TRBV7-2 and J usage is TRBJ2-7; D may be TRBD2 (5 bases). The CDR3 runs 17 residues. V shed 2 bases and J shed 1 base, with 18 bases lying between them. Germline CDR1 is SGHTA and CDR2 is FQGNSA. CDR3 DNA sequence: TGTGCCAGCAGCTTATCAAATTCCCCGGGGAAGTCCTACGAGCAGTACTTC. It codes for CASSLSNSPGKSYEQYF.

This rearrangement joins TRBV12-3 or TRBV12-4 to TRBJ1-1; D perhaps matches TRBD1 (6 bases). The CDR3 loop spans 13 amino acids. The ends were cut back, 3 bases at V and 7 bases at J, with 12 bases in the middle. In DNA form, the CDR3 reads TGTGCCAGCAGTTTTCCAGGGGACATTGAAGCTTTCTTT. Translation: CASSFPGDIEAFF.

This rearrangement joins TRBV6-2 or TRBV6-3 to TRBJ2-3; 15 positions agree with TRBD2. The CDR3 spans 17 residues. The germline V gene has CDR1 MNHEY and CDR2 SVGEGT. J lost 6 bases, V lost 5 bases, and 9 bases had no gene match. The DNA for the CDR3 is TGTGCCAGCAGTATACGGCGGACTAGCGGGGGGGTGGATACGCAGTATTTT. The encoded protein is CASSIRRTSGGVDTQYF.

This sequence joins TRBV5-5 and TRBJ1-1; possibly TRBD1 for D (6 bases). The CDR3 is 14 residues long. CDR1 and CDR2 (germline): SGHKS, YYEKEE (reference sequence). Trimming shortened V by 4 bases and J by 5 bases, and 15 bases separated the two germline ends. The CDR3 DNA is TGTGCCAGCAGCCCCCCGGGGGCGGTAACTGAAGCTTTCTTT. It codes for CASSPPGAVTEAFF.

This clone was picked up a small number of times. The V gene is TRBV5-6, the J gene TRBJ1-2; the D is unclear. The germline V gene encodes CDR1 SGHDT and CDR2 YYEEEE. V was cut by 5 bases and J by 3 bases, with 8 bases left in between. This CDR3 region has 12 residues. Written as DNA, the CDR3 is TGTGCCAGCAGTTACATCGACTATGGCTACACCTTC. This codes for CASSYIDYGYTF. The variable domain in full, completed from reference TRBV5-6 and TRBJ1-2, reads DAGVTQSPTHLIKTRGQQVTLRCSPKSGHDTVSWYQQALGQGPQFIFQYYEEEERQRGNFPDRFSGHQFPNYSSELNVNALLLGDSALYLCASSYIDYGYTFGSGTRLTVV.

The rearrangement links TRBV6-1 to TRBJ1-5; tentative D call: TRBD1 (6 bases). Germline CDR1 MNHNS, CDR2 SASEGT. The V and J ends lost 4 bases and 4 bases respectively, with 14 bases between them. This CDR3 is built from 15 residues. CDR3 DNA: TGTGCCAGCAGTGGAGCCGGGACAACAAATCAGCCCCAGCATTTT. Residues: CASSGAGTTNQPQHF.

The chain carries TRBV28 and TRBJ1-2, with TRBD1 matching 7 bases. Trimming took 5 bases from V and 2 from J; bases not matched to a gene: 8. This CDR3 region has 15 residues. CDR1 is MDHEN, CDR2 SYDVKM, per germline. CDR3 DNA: TGTGCCAGCAGTCCGCACCTGGGACAGAACTATGGCTACACCTTC. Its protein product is CASSPHLGQNYGYTF.

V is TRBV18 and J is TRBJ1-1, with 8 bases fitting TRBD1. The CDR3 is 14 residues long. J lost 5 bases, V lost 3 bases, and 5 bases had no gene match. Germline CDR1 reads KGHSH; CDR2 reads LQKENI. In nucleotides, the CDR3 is TGTGCCAGCTCACCCGGACAGGGTGGGACTGAAGCTTTCTTT. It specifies CASSPGQGGTEAFF. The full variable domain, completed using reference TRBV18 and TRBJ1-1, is NAGVMQNPRHLVRRRGQEARLRCSPMKGHSHVYWYRQLPEEGLKFMVYLQKENIIDESGMPKERFSAEFPKEGPSILRIQQVVRGDSAAYFCASSPGQGGTEAFFGQGTRLTVV.

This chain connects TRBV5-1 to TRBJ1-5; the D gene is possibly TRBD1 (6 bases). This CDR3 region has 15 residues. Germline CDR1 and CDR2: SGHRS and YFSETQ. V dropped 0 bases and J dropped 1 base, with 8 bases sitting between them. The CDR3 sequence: CASSLEGGSNQPQHF. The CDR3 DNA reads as TGCGCCAGCAGCTTGGAGGGGGGGAGCAATCAGCCCCAGCATTTT. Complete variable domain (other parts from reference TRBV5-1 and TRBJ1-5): KAGVTQTPRYLIKTRGQQVTLSCSPISGHRSVSWYQQTPGQGLQFLFEYFSETQRNKGNFPGRFSGRQFSNSRSEMNVSTLELGDSALYLCASSLEGGSNQPQHFGDGTRLSIL.

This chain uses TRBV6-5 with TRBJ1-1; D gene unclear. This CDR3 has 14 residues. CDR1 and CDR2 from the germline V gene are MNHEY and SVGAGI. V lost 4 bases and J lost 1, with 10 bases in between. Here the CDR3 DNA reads TGTGCCAGCAGTTTTAACAGACAGAACACTGAAGCTTTCTTT. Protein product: CASSFNRQNTEAFF.

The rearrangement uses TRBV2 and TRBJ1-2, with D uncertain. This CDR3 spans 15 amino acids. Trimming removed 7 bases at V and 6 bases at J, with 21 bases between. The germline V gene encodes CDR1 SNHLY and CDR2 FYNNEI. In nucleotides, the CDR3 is TGTGCCAGCAACCGACCTATCACCGTGATTAATGGCTACACCTTC. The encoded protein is CASNRPITVINGYTF.

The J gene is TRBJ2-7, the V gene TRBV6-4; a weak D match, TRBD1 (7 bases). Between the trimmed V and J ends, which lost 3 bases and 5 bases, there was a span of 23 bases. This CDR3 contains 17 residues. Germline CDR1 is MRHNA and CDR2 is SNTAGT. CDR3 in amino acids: CASSELWQQGWRDEQYF. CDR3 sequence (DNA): TGTGCCAGCAGTGAGCTCTGGCAACAGGGGTGGAGGGACGAGCAGTACTTC.

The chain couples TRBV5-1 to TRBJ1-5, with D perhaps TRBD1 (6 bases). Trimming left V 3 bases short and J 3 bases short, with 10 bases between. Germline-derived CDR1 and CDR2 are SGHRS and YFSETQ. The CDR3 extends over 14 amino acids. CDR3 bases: TGCGCCAGCAGCTACACAGGGCTCAATCAGCCCCAGCATTTT. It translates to CASSYTGLNQPQHF.

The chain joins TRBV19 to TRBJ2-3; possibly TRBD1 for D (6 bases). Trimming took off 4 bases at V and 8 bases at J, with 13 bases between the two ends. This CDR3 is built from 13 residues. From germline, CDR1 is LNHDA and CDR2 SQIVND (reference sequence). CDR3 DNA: TGTGCCAGTAGTAGATACGAACAGGGTACGCAGTATTTT. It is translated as CASSRYEQGTQYF.

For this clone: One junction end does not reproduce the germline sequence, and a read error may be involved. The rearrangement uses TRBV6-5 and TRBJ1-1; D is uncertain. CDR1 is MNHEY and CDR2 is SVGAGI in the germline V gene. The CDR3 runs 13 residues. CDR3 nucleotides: TGTGTCAGCAGTTACGGCCCCAACACTGAAGCTTTCTTT. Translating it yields CVSSYGPNTEAFF.

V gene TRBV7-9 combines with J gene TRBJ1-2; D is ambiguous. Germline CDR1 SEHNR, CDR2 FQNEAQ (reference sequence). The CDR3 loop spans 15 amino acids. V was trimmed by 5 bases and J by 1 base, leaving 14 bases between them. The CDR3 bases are TGTGCCAGCAGCCCCCCGGGAGCGGTTAACTATGGCTACACCTTC. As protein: CASSPPGAVNYGYTF.

CDR3 sequence reads: CASSVDGGSSTDTQYF. The CDR3 nucleotides read TGTGCCAGCAGCGTAGATGGGGGGTCAAGCACAGATACGCAGTATTTT. This sequence joins TRBV9 and TRBJ2-3, with D possibly matching TRBD2 (6 bases). Trimming left V 0 bases short and J 0 bases short, with 11 bases between. Germline CDR1 is SGDLS and CDR2 is YYNGEE. The CDR3 extends over 16 amino acids.

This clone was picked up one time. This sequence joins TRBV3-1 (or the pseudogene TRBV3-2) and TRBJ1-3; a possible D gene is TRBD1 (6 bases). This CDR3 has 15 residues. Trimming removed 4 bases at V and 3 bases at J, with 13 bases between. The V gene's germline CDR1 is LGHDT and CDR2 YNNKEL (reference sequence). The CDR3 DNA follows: TGTGCCAGCAGCCCACTCAGGGGTGGTGGAAACACCATATATTTT. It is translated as CASSPLRGGGNTIYF.

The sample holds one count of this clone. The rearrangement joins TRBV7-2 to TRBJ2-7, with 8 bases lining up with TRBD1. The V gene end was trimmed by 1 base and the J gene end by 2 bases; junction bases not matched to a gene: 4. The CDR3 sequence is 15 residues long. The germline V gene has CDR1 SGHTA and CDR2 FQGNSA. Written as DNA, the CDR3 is TGTGCCAGCAGCTTAGAGGACAGGGCGGCCTACGAGCAGTACTTC. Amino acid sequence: CASSLEDRAAYEQYF.

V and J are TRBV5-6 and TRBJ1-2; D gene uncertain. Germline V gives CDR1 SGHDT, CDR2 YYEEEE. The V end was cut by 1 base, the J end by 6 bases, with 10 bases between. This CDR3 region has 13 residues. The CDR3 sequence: CASSLRLPNGYTF. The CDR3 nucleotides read TGTGCCAGCAGCTTGCGGCTACCGAATGGCTACACCTTC.

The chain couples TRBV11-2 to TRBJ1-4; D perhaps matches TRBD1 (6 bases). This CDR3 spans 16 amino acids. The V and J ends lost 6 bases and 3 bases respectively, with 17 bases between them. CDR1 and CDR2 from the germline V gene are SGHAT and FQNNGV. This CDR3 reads CASRPVRGASNEKLFF. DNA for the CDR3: TGTGCCAGCAGGCCAGTAAGGGGGGCTTCTAATGAAAAACTGTTTTTT. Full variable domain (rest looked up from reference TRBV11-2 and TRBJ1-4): EAGVAQSPRYKIIEKRQSVAFWCNPISGHATLYWYQQILGQGPKLLIQFQNNGVVDDSQLPKDRFSAERLKGVDSTLKIQPAKLEDSAVYLCASRPVRGASNEKLFFGSGTQLSVL.

CDR3 sequence reads: CASSNNQGSYGYTF. CDR3 coding DNA: TGTGCCAGCAGCAATAATCAGGGGAGCTATGGCTACACCTTC. This chain links TRBV5-4 with TRBJ1-2, with D possibly TRBD1 on 6 matching bases. The CDR3 extends over 14 amino acids. CDR1 and CDR2 from the germline V gene are SGHNT and YYREEE (reference sequence). Between the trimmed V and J ends, which lost 4 bases and 4 bases, there was a span of 14 bases.

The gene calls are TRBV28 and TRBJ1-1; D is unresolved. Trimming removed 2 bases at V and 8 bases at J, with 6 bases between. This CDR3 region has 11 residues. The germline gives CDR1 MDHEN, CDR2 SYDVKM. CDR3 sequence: CASSLGGEAFF. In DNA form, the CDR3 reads TGTGCCAGCAGTTTAGGTGGCGAAGCTTTCTTT.

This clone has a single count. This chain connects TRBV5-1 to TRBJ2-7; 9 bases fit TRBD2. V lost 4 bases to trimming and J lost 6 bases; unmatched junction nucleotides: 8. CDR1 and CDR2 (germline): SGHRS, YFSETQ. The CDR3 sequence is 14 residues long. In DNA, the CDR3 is TGCGCCAGCAGCAAATTAGCGGGAGAAGGCGAGCAGTACTTC. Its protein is CASSKLAGEGEQYF.

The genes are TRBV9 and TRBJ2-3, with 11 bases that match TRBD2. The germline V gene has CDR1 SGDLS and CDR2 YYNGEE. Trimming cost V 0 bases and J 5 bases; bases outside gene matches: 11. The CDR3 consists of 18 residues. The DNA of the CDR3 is TGTGCCAGCAGCGTAGGGCGGACTAGCGGGCATGAGGTAGATACGCAGTATTTT. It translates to CASSVGRTSGHEVDTQYF.

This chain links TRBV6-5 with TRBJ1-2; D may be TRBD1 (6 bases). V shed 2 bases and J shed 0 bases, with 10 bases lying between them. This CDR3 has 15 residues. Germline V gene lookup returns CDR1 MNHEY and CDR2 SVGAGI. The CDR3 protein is CASSYVGGANYGYTF. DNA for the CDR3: TGTGCCAGCAGTTACGTAGGGGGAGCTAACTATGGCTACACCTTC.